Below, one T cell receptor beta chain is given with its context. Its target is unknown. The sample comes from a study of OX40 agonist ivuxolimab in advanced cancers. At the level of the study: Three individuals attained partial responses, comprising one hepatocellular carcinoma case and two cutaneous melanoma cases.

Study-level results: Partial responders at 0.1-3.0 mg/kg showed near-lowest clonal expansion. No determination was made of the antigen specificity of the expanded peripheral T cells.

Using immunoSEQ multiplex PCR, the repertoire was profiled, and TCRdb retains in-frame clones only, with some absent. The repertoire holds some 50,000 clones, with over 75% as singletons. Trimming took 3 bases from V and 3 from J, leaving 6 bases between them. Germline V CDR1 and CDR2: MNHNS, SASEGT. This CDR3 is 13 amino acids long. This receptor was obtained from an adult with an advanced solid tumor such as melanoma, head and neck, liver or kidney cancer. The starting material was CD4+ or CD8+ T cells sorted from blood, obtained in a trial of the OX40 agonist ivuxolimab. J is TRBJ1-5 and V is TRBV6-1; D gene uncertain. The CDR3 DNA reads as TGTGCCAGCAGTGAGTGGAACAATCAGCCCCAGCATTTT. As protein: CASSEWNNQPQHF.